This TCR beta chain was identified during a study of T cell repertoires in cytomegalovirus infection. About the research overall: CMV infection plus the matching HLA type was flagged by public TCR beta signatures.

TCRdb reanalysed the reads using MiXCR and keeps one entry per CDR3 protein. This table has 100,000 to 150,000 distinct CDR3 sequences, about 24% appearing once. General observations from the study: HLA-C-restricted CMV-specific TCR beta clonotypes were dominant in the ex vivo response.

This clonotype was recorded many times. Its antigen is unknown. Sequenced input: PBMCs, sequenced either directly or after in vitro stimulation (not recorded which). The receptor's source is a human donor in good health (CMV status not recorded). Some clones in this sample may be carry-over from other donors' samples.

The CDR3 DNA reads TGCGCCAGCAGCCAAGATATCGGGAGCAATCAGCCCCAGCATTTT. Translation gives CASSQDIGSNQPQHF. The chain recombines TRBV4-1 with TRBJ1-5; D gene ambiguous. The V end lost 0 bases, the J end lost 1 base, and 7 bases lay between the germline ends. The germline gives CDR1 MGHRA, CDR2 YSYEKL. The CDR3 is made up of 15 amino acids.